This T cell receptor (beta chain) was retrieved from a study of vaccination and CD4 T cells after COVID-19. This clonotype turned up a few times. What it binds is not known. Treatment denoted: roughly ten-day PBMC culture with coronavirus spike peptide pools or control peptides (ViraFEST assay). Ahead of the COVID-19 pandemic (2011-2018), the CD4+ T cells of the unexposed donor were collected. The CDR3 runs 15 residues. Germline V lookup: CDR1 MNHNS, CDR2 SASEGT. V lost 6 bases to trimming and J lost 2 bases, with 16 bases between them. The Oncomine TCR Beta short-read assay sequenced DNA from cultured CD4+ T cells. TCRdb reanalysed the PCR reads using MiXCR and keeps one entry per CDR3 protein. The sample has fewer than 8,000 distinct CDR3 sequences; 49% are singletons.

The clonotype comes from a human donor in good health. Sequencing input: CD4+ T cells from blood, cultured in vitro. The chain is built from TRBV6-1 and TRBJ2-5; weak D call: TRBD1 (6 bases). In nucleotides, the CDR3 is TGTGCCAGCAGACAAATCCGGGACAATCAAGAGACCCAGTACTTC. This gives the protein CASRQIRDNQETQYF.